These 18 T cell receptor beta chains share one sample of origin, sequenced in a study of pediatric ulcerative colitis. Rectal tissue came from one to two pinch biopsies taken at colonoscopy. The method was immunoSEQ multiplex PCR; TCRdb's version includes in-frame clones alone and lacks a portion of them. The data contain about 36,000 clones, roughly 73% of them seen just once; the ten biggest clones take up around 0.76%. Sequenced sample: gut tissue. The receptors were sampled from a boy between 5 and 17 years old with moderate ulcerative colitis.

In its sample, this clone was seen once. The chain uses TRBV2 and TRBJ2-6, with TRBD2 identical over 7 bases. This CDR3 spans 17 amino acids. CDR1 and CDR2 from the germline V gene are SNHLY and FYNNEI. The V and J ends lost 11 bases and 2 bases, in that order; junction bases with no gene match: 15. CDR3 bases: TGTGCCGCCGCGGGGGAAAGTGGTTCACCTGGGGCCAACGTCCTGACTTTC. Translation gives CAAAGESGSPGANVLTF.

V and J are TRBV20-1 and TRBJ1-3; no definite D call. The CDR3 extends over 11 amino acids. Germline assignment: CDR1 DFQATT and CDR2 SNEGSKA (reference sequence). The ends were cut back, 6 bases at V and 3 bases at J, with 6 bases in the middle. The CDR3 here is CSASDGNTIYF. The CDR3 nucleotides read TGCAGTGCAAGCGATGGAAACACCATATATTTT.

The genes are TRBV5-8 and TRBJ1-1; D call uncertain. The CDR3 spans 13 residues. The V and J ends lost 0 bases and 0 bases respectively, with 3 bases between them. Germline CDR1 reads SGHTS; CDR2 reads YDEGEE. The CDR3 protein is CASSLELNTEAFF. The CDR3, as DNA: TGTGCCAGCAGCTTGGAGCTGAACACTGAAGCTTTCTTT.

The table lists this clone with a count of one. The V call is TRBV7-9, the J call TRBJ1-2; 9 bases align to TRBD1. The trim removed 3 bases at V and 6 bases at J, leaving 5 bases unmatched. The germline gives CDR1 SEHNR, CDR2 FQNEAQ (reference sequence). The CDR3 is 14 amino acids. CDR3 bases: TGTGCCAGCAGCTTCCCGGGACAGGGACATGGCTACACCTTC. This encodes CASSFPGQGHGYTF.

The rearrangement uses TRBV29-1 and TRBJ1-2, with 11 bases aligning to TRBD1. Germline trimming cut 7 bases from V and 6 bases from J; bases unmatched to any gene: 10. This CDR3 has 14 amino acids. In germline, CDR1 is SQVTM, CDR2 ANQGSEA. CDR3 DNA: TGCAGCGCCGACCGGGACAGGGGGAAGGATGGCTACACCTTC. It specifies CSADRDRGKDGYTF.

The chain carries TRBV7-3 and TRBJ1-6, with a weak D call TRBD1 (6 bases). V was shortened by 5 bases and J by 3 bases, with 11 bases between the two germline ends. The length of the CDR3 is 15 residues. Germline lookup yields CDR1 SGHTA and CDR2 FQGTGA. The CDR3 protein is CASSAQGSYNSPLHF. DNA of the CDR3: TGTGCCAGCAGCGCACAGGGCAGCTATAATTCACCCCTCCACTTT.

By sample fraction, this clone is medium-sized. The chain carries TRBV5-4 and TRBJ1-1, with 9 bases matching TRBD1. CDR3 length: 15 residues. Unmatched junction bases numbered 9, after V lost 4 bases and J lost 5 bases. Germline loops: CDR1 SGHNT, CDR2 YYREEE (reference sequence). This chain's CDR3 is CASSDATGGRTEAFF. The CDR3 DNA follows: TGTGCCAGCAGCGACGCGACAGGGGGTAGGACTGAAGCTTTCTTT.

The V and J genes are TRBV18 and TRBJ2-6, with D tentatively TRBD1 (5 bases). The CDR3 length is 18 residues. CDR1 is KGHSH and CDR2 is LQKENI in the germline V gene. Trimming took off 2 bases at V and 3 bases at J, with 17 bases between the two ends. The chain's CDR3 is CASSPIWTRRDGANVLTF. DNA for the CDR3: TGTGCCAGCTCACCAATCTGGACACGTAGGGATGGGGCCAACGTCCTGACTTTC.

The J gene is TRBJ2-7, the V gene TRBV11-2, with a weak D call TRBD2 (5 bases). The V end lost 5 bases, the J end lost 2 bases, and 16 bases lay between the germline ends. The CDR3 length is 15 residues. The germline V gene encodes CDR1 SGHAT and CDR2 FQNNGV. CDR3 nucleotides: TGTGCCAGCAGCCCCCGGGGAGCGCCGACCTACGAGCAGTACTTC. This encodes CASSPRGAPTYEQYF.

V gene TRBV7-4 combines with J gene TRBJ1-1; D unresolved. The CDR3 has 13 amino acids. V shed 2 bases and J shed 2 bases, with 6 bases lying between them. CDR1 and CDR2 from the germline V gene are SGHVT and SQSDAQ. CDR3 coding DNA: TGTGCCAGCAGCTTAAGAGGAAACACTGAAGCTTTCTTT. Its protein product is CASSLRGNTEAFF.

The chain has TRBV6-1 and TRBJ2-1, with 15 bases that match TRBD2. The germline V gene encodes CDR1 MNHNS and CDR2 SASEGT. The CDR3 runs 20 residues. V lost 3 bases, J lost 2 bases, and 11 bases stayed unmatched. The CDR3 spells CASSDKPPGLAGGTYNEQFF. For the CDR3, the DNA is TGTGCCAGCAGTGACAAACCTCCGGGACTAGCGGGAGGAACCTACAATGAGCAGTTCTTC.

V and J are TRBV6-5 and TRBJ1-1; D is uncertain. The germline V and J ends were trimmed by 5 bases and 1 base, with 8 bases remaining between them. From germline, CDR1 is MNHEY and CDR2 SVGAGI. This CDR3 region has 13 residues. The CDR3 here is CASSPRENTEAFF. CDR3 nucleotide sequence: TGTGCCAGCAGTCCCCGGGAGAACACTGAAGCTTTCTTT.

The chain carries TRBV11-2 and TRBJ2-1; the D call may be TRBD1 or TRBD2 (5 bases each). The V end lost 10 bases, the J end lost 0 bases, and 28 bases lay between the germline ends. The CDR3 contains 19 residues. CDR1 is SGHAT and CDR2 is FQNNGV in the germline V gene. As DNA, the CDR3 is TGTGCCATAATAACATGGGACCCCCGGGGCGGTAGCTCCTACAATGAGCAGTTCTTC. Its translation: CAIITWDPRGGSSYNEQFF.

This chain uses TRBV28 with TRBJ2-1, with D possibly TRBD2 on 6 matching bases. Deletions cut 6 bases from V and 2 bases from J, with 14 bases between. The CDR3 length is 15 residues. Germline CDR1 and CDR2: MDHEN and SYDVKM. The CDR3 sequence: CASRPLAEPYNEQFF. DNA for the CDR3: TGTGCCAGCAGACCACTAGCTGAACCCTACAATGAGCAGTTCTTC.

V and J are TRBV4-1 and TRBJ2-7; D is ambiguous. Trimming pared 0 bases from V and 0 bases from J, leaving 12 bases between. CDR1 is MGHRA, CDR2 YSYEKL, per germline. The CDR3 totals 16 residues. Here the CDR3 DNA reads TGCGCCAGCAGCCAAGAGTCCGACTTGAGCTCCTACGAGCAGTACTTC. Translation: CASSQESDLSSYEQYF.

This clone was found once. The V and J genes are TRBV10-3 and TRBJ2-7; D is possibly TRBD2 (6 bases). CDR1 and CDR2 (germline): ENHRY, SYGVKD. The CDR3 length is 15 residues. The V end was cut by 5 bases, the J end by 2 bases, with 16 bases between. The CDR3 sequence: CAISPEVGGAYEQYF. In nucleotides, the CDR3 is TGTGCCATCAGTCCAGAGGTAGGCGGGGCCTACGAGCAGTACTTC.

The chain links TRBV11-3 to TRBJ2-1; D is ambiguous. The CDR3 length is 16 residues. CDR1 is SGHNT and CDR2 is YENEEA in the germline V gene. V shed 4 bases and J shed 0 bases, with 13 bases lying between them. The CDR3 DNA follows: TGTGCCAGCAGCTACAGATCGACTGTCTCCTACAATGAGCAGTTCTTC. This translates into CASSYRSTVSYNEQFF.

V gene TRBV28 combines with J gene TRBJ1-5; 8 bases line up with TRBD1. Germline V gene sequence: CDR1 MDHEN, CDR2 SYDVKM. The CDR3 loop spans 18 amino acids. With V trimmed by 0 bases and J by 1 base, 8 bases remained unmatched. The CDR3 is CASSLWAGGGVSNQPQHF. As DNA, the CDR3 is TGTGCCAGCAGTTTATGGGCAGGGGGCGGCGTCAGCAATCAGCCCCAGCATTTT.